One sample yielded the 24 T cell receptor beta chains listed below, sequenced in a study of T cell responses to AZD1222 COVID-19 vaccine. TCRdb keeps only in-frame clones here, not all; method: immunoSEQ multiplex PCR. This table holds about 120,000 clones, less than 95% found once. Sample: peripheral blood, taken on day 0 of MenACWY control vaccination. These receptors were collected from an adult in good health.

The V call is TRBV7-2, the J call TRBJ2-1; 13 bases are a match to TRBD2. The CDR3 covers 15 residues. Looked up from germline, CDR1 is SGHTA and CDR2 is FQGNSA. After removal of 5 bases from V and 10 bases from J, the junction contained 8 bases not matched to a gene. The CDR3 is CASSGTSGNPGEQFF. The CDR3 nucleotides read TGTGCCAGCAGCGGGACTAGCGGGAACCCCGGGGAGCAGTTCTTC.

The V call is TRBV25-1, the J call TRBJ1-4, with D perhaps matching TRBD1 (5 bases). Germline CDR1 is MGHDK and CDR2 is SYGVNS. This CDR3 region has 14 residues. V lost 7 bases and J lost 2, with 11 bases in between. In nucleotides, the CDR3 is TGTGCCAGCAAAGGGGCTTTGACTAATGAAAAACTGTTTTTT. Amino acid sequence: CASKGALTNEKLFF.

This clone appeared a few times. The chain uses TRBV5-1 and TRBJ2-2; a possible D gene is TRBD1 (6 bases). V lost 4 bases and J lost 4, with 11 bases in between. CDR3 length: 14 residues. Germline V gene data show CDR1 as SGHRS and CDR2 as YFSETQ. The DNA of the CDR3 is TGCGCCAGCAGCAGTGGGGGCCTCACCGGGGAGCTGTTTTTT. Translation: CASSSGGLTGELFF. The full variable domain, rest sourced from reference TRBV5-1 and TRBJ2-2, is KAGVTQTPRYLIKTRGQQVTLSCSPISGHRSVSWYQQTPGQGLQFLFEYFSETQRNKGNFPGRFSGRQFSNSRSEMNVSTLELGDSALYLCASSSGGLTGELFFGEGSRLTVL.

For the CDR3, the DNA is TGTGCCAGTAGTATTGTCGGGACAGAGTATGGCTACACCTTC. The encoded protein is CASSIVGTEYGYTF. V is TRBV19 and J is TRBJ1-2; TRBD1 aligns across 7 bases. This CDR3 region has 14 residues. The germline gives CDR1 LNHDA, CDR2 SQIVND (reference sequence). Trimming cost V 3 bases and J 5 bases; bases outside gene matches: 6.

This chain links TRBV6-2 or TRBV6-3 with TRBJ1-2; D gene unclear. Germline CDR1 and CDR2: MNHEY and SVGEGT. The CDR3 runs 13 residues. V was pared by 5 bases and J by 4 bases, with 11 bases between. Here the CDR3 reads CASSPPGRYGYTF. The CDR3 DNA follows: TGTGCCAGCAGTCCCCCGGGCCGCTATGGCTACACCTTC.

The V gene is TRBV2, the J gene TRBJ2-2, with D perhaps given as TRBD1 or TRBD2 (6 bases each). The CDR3 spans 15 residues. Germline V gene lookup returns CDR1 SNHLY and CDR2 FYNNEI. Trimming took off 1 base at V and 8 bases at J, with 14 bases between the two ends. Written as DNA, the CDR3 is TGTGCCAGCAGTGAAGGGGGGGCTTTCTCTGGGGAGCTGTTTTTT. Residues: CASSEGGAFSGELFF.

This clone appeared once. The chain couples TRBV4-3 to TRBJ2-5, with TRBD1 matching over 7 bases. This CDR3 has 17 residues. Germline V lookup: CDR1 LGHNA, CDR2 YSLEER. The V gene end was trimmed by 0 bases and the J gene end by 4 bases; junction bases not matched to a gene: 11. The CDR3 bases are TGCGCCAGCAGCCAAGAAGGTACCGGGACAGCCCTAGAGACCCAGTACTTC. Its translation: CASSQEGTGTALETQYF.

The chain employs TRBV2 and TRBJ2-5, with D perhaps matching TRBD1 (6 bases). This CDR3 comprises 13 residues. Germline-derived CDR1 and CDR2 are SNHLY and FYNNEI. V was cut by 4 bases and J by 3 bases, with 9 bases left in between. CDR3 region: CASSGYREETQYF. CDR3 DNA sequence: TGTGCCAGCAGTGGTTACAGGGAAGAGACCCAGTACTTC.

The sample holds one count of this clone. The genes are TRBV19 and TRBJ2-5; D perhaps matches TRBD2 (6 bases). The CDR3 runs to 14 residues. Per germline, CDR1 LNHDA and CDR2 SQIVND (reference sequence). Trimming left V 5 bases short and J 4 bases short, with 14 bases between. The CDR3 DNA follows: TGTGCCAGTAGTGCGACTAGTTGGAGAGAGACCCAGTACTTC. Encoded protein: CASSATSWRETQYF. Based on the CDR3 plus reference TRBV19 and TRBJ2-5, the full variable domain is DGGITQSPKYLFRKEGQNVTLSCEQNLNHDAMYWYRQDPGQGLRLIYYSQIVNDFQKGDIAEGYSVSREKKESFPLTVTSAQKNPTAFYLCASSATSWRETQYFGPGTRLLVL.

The chain couples TRBV19 to TRBJ2-3; the D gene is possibly TRBD1 (5 bases). Germline V lookup: CDR1 LNHDA, CDR2 SQIVND (reference sequence). The ends were cut back, 5 bases at V and 4 bases at J, with 13 bases in the middle. CDR3 size: 14 residues. CDR3 protein: CASSPPGFPDTQYF. The DNA for the CDR3 is TGTGCCAGTAGTCCCCCAGGGTTCCCAGATACGCAGTATTTT.

This chain links TRBV7-2 with TRBJ2-1; 13 nucleotides align to TRBD2. The junction had 3 bases not matched to a gene; V was cut back by 0 bases and J by 4 bases. The CDR3 has 17 amino acids. Germline CDR1 reads SGHTA; CDR2 reads FQGNSA. CDR3 protein: CASSLARLAGGYNEQFF. Written as DNA, the CDR3 is TGTGCCAGCAGCTTAGCCCGACTAGCGGGGGGATACAATGAGCAGTTCTTC.

V gene TRBV24-1 combines with J gene TRBJ2-1; D might be TRBD2 (5 bases). There are 12 residues in the CDR3. Germline V lookup: CDR1 KGHDR, CDR2 SFDVKD. Between the trimmed V and J ends, which lost 8 bases and 14 bases, there was a span of 18 bases. The CDR3 is CATTRGSGIKFF. CDR3 sequence (DNA): TGTGCCACCACTCGGGGATCGGGGATAAAGTTCTTC.

V gene TRBV4-2 combines with J gene TRBJ1-3; D possibly corresponds to TRBD1 (5 bases). Germline loops: CDR1 LGHNA, CDR2 YNFKEQ. The CDR3 covers 16 residues. With 1 base removed from V and 2 bases from J, the gap between germline ends came to 12 bases. CDR3 nucleotides: TGTGCCAGCAGCCAAGTATGGAGGGGCCCTGGAAACACCATATATTTT. This codes for CASSQVWRGPGNTIYF.

V gene TRBV28 combines with J gene TRBJ1-5; D is ambiguous. Germline V gives CDR1 MDHEN, CDR2 SYDVKM. The CDR3 covers 14 residues. The ends were cut back, 3 bases at V and 1 base at J, with 7 bases in the middle. The CDR3 DNA follows: TGTGCCAGCAGTTTGGAGAGCAGCAATCAGCCCCAGCATTTT. It specifies CASSLESSNQPQHF.

The chain carries TRBV19 and TRBJ1-5; tentative D call: TRBD1 (5 bases). Germline CDR1 and CDR2: LNHDA and SQIVND (reference sequence). CDR3 length equals 17 residues. The V end lost 3 bases, the J end lost 0 bases, and 15 bases lay between the germline ends. The CDR3 DNA is TGTGCCAGTAGTATGTCCCCTGGAGGGGCTAGCAATCAGCCCCAGCATTTT. As protein: CASSMSPGGASNQPQHF.

In its sample, this clone was seen once. The chain combines TRBV11-2 with TRBJ1-2, with TRBD1 identical over 7 bases. V lost 4 bases, J lost 7 bases, and 12 bases stayed unmatched. The CDR3 is 15 residues long. The V gene's germline CDR1 is SGHAT and CDR2 FQNNGV. CDR3 in DNA: TGTGCCAGCAGCTCCGGGACAGTTGGGCTCTCTGGCTACACCTTC. Translated: CASSSGTVGLSGYTF.

This clone was counted many times. The chain links TRBV30 to TRBJ1-5; 8 bases agree with TRBD1. With 3 bases clipped from V and 3 bases from J, the junction kept 13 bases outside the gene matches. This CDR3 is built from 17 residues. Per germline, CDR1 GTSNPN and CDR2 SVGIG (reference sequence). The CDR3 sequence: CAWSGPGGFPINQPQHF. The CDR3 DNA reads TGTGCCTGGAGCGGGCCAGGGGGCTTTCCCATCAATCAGCCCCAGCATTTT.

V usage is TRBV10-1 and J usage is TRBJ2-5, with 13 nucleotides matching TRBD2. Germline values: CDR1 WNHNN, CDR2 SYGVQD (reference sequence). The CDR3 has 15 amino acids. V was pared by 5 bases and J by 4 bases, with 4 bases of the junction left unmatched. CDR3 sequence reads: CASSRGLAGSETQYF. In DNA, the CDR3 is TGCGCCAGCAGTAGGGGACTAGCGGGGTCAGAGACCCAGTACTTC.

This clone was found once. The V call is TRBV10-3, the J call TRBJ1-3; D might be TRBD1 (5 bases). With 0 bases removed from V and 0 bases from J, the gap between germline ends came to 12 bases. CDR1 and CDR2 (germline): ENHRY, SYGVKD. The CDR3 covers 17 residues. CDR3 DNA: TGTGCCATCAGTGAGTCGACGCTCGACAGCTCTGGAAACACCATATATTTT. It yields the protein CAISESTLDSSGNTIYF.

The chain is built from TRBV6-2 or TRBV6-3 and TRBJ1-1; D perhaps matches TRBD1 (5 bases). Germline V gene data show CDR1 as MNHEY and CDR2 as SVGEGT. This CDR3 region has 15 residues. Deletions cut 2 bases from V and 1 base from J, with 11 bases between. CDR3 coding DNA: TGTGCCAGCAGTTACCCGCAGCAGGGGAACACTGAAGCTTTCTTT. Its translation is CASSYPQQGNTEAFF.

Note on this clone: Other DNA sequences in this specimen translate into the identical CDR3. The rearrangement joins TRBV5-1 to TRBJ1-1; the D is unclear. Trimming cost V 0 bases and J 1 base, with 7 bases left between them. This CDR3 spans 14 amino acids. From germline, CDR1 is SGHRS and CDR2 YFSETQ. The CDR3 DNA follows: TGCGCCAGCAGCTTGGCCGGTGGGAACACTGAAGCTTTCTTT. Its protein is CASSLAGGNTEAFF.

This clone was seen only once. This chain links TRBV5-5 with TRBJ1-1, with 9 bases aligning to TRBD1. Germline CDR1 SGHKS, CDR2 YYEKEE (reference sequence). J was trimmed by 1 base and V by 2 bases; bases with no gene match: 3. The length of the CDR3 is 15 residues. This CDR3 reads CASSFGTGPNTEAFF. The CDR3 DNA follows: TGTGCCAGCAGCTTCGGGACAGGGCCGAACACTGAAGCTTTCTTT.

The rearrangement joins TRBV7-8 to TRBJ1-5; possible D gene TRBD1, 5 bases. The germline CDR1 and CDR2 sequences are SGHVS and FQNEAQ. V lost 3 bases and J 7 bases, leaving 13 bases between the germline ends. The length of the CDR3 is 14 residues. CDR3 sequence reads: CASSLGPEGQPQHF. The DNA of the CDR3 is TGTGCCAGCAGCTTGGGACCTGAGGGACAGCCCCAGCATTTT.

The V gene is TRBV15, the J gene TRBJ2-5; TRBD1 matches 7 bases. The germline V gene has CDR1 LNHNV and CDR2 YYDKDF (reference sequence). The CDR3 is made up of 16 amino acids. Trimming removed 1 base from V and 5 bases from J; junction bases left unmatched: 10. The CDR3 sequence is CATSRGQTGWTETQYF. DNA for the CDR3: TGTGCCACCAGCAGAGGCCAGACAGGGTGGACGGAGACCCAGTACTTC. Full variable domain (remainder filled in from reference TRBV15 and TRBJ2-5): DAMVIQNPRYQVTQFGKPVTLSCSQTLNHNVMYWYQQKSSQAPKLLFHYYDKDFNNEADTPDNFQSRRPNTSFCFLDIRSPGLGDTAMYLCATSRGQTGWTETQYFGPGTRLLVL.